Only one count was recorded for the clone carrying this TCR beta chain. Its antigen remains unidentified. The table came from immunoSEQ multiplex PCR; TCRdb's copy has only in-frame clones and leaves some out. This table has about 610,000 clones, around 97% appearing once. The CDR3 sequence is 16 residues long. CDR1 and CDR2 (germline): SEHNR, FQNEAQ (reference sequence). Trimming at V came to 3 bases and at J to 1 base, leaving 6 bases not matched to a gene. The data are from a study of shared clonotypes between healthy human individuals. Overall study results and limits: Naive CD4 clonotypes overlapped across a handful of donors at around 4.7%.

The rearrangement uses TRBV7-9 and TRBJ1-1, with TRBD1 identical over 9 bases. The material sequenced was naive CD4+ T cells sorted from blood. Indicated subset: CD45RA+ positively selected. The source is a young woman in good health. CDR3 in amino acids: CASSLGQGKKNTEAFF. CDR3 sequence (DNA): TGTGCCAGCAGCTTGGGACAGGGAAAGAAGAACACTGAAGCTTTCTTT.